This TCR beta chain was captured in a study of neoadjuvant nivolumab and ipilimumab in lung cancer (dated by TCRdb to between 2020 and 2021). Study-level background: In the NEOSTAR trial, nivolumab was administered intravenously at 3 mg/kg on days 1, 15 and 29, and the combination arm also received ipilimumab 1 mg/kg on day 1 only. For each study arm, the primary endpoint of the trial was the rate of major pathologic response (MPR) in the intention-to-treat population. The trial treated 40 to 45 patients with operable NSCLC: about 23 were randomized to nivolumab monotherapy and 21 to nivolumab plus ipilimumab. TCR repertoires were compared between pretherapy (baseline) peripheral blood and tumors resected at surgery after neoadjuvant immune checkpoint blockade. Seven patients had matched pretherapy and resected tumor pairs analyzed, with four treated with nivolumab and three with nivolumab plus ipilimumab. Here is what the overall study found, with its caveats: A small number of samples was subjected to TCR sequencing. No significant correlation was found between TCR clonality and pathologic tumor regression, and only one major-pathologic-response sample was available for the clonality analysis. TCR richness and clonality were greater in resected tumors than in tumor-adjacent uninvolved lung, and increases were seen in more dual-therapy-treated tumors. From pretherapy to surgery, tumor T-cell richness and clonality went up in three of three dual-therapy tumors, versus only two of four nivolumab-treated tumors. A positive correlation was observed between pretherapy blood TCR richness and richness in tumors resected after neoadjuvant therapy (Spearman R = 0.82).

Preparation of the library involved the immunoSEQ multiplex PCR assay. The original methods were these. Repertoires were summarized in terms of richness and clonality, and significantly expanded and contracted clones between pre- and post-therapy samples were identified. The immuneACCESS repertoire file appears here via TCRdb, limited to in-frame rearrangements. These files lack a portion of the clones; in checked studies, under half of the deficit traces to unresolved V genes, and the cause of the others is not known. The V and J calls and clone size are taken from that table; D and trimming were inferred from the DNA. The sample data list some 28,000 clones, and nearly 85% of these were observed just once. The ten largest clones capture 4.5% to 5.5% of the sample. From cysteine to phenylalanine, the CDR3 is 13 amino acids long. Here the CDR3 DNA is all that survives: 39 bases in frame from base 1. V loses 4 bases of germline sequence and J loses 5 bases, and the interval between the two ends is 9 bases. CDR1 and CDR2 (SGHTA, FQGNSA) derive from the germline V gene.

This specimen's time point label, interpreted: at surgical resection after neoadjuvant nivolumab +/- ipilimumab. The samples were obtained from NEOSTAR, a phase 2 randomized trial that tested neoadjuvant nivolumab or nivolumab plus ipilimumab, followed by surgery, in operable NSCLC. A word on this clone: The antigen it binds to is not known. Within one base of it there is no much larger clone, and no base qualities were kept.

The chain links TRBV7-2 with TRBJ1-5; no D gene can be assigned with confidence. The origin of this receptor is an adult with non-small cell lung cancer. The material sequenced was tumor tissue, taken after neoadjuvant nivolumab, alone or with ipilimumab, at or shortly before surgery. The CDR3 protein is CASSSQYDQPQHF. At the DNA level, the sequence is TGTGCCAGCAGCTCCCAGTACGATCAGCCCCAGCATTTT.